The 21 T cell receptor beta chains listed next were all sequenced from one sample in a study of T cell repertoires in cytomegalovirus infection. TCRdb recomputed calls from the reads with MiXCR, one row per CDR3 protein. The table shows a few hundred thousand distinct CDR3 sequences, with about 18% occurring only once. Source material: CD8+ T cells from PBMCs. The receptors originated from a human donor in good health (CMV status not recorded). Some clones in this sample may be carry-over from other donors' samples.

This clonotype was counted at least ten times. The chain employs TRBV6-1 and TRBJ2-7; no definite D call. V lost 2 bases, J lost 5 bases, and 10 bases lay in between. The germline V gene encodes CDR1 MNHNS and CDR2 SASEGT. This CDR3 is 13 amino acids long. The CDR3 sequence: CASSEIRKDEQYF. The CDR3, as DNA: TGTGCCAGCAGTGAAATTAGGAAAGACGAGCAGTACTTC.

The chain employs TRBV10-3 and TRBJ2-1; TRBD2 matches at 8 bases. The CDR3 has 16 residues. CDR1 is ENHRY and CDR2 is SYGVKD in the germline V gene. V was clipped by 4 bases and J by 9 bases; unmatched bases: 14. The CDR3 nucleotides are TGTGCCATCAGTGGTAGCGGGACTAACCTAAGGGGTGAGCAGTTCTTC. Translating gives CAISGSGTNLRGEQFF.

The chain carries TRBV6-6 and TRBJ2-1; maybe TRBD2 (6 bases). Germline CDR1 is MNHNY and CDR2 is SVGAGI (reference sequence). This CDR3 is 16 amino acids long. V was clipped by 0 bases and J by 8 bases, with 17 bases between them. The DNA of the CDR3 is TGTGCCAGCAGTTACTCGAGCGCGGGGTCGCTCGATGAGCAGTTCTTC. Its translation: CASSYSSAGSLDEQFF.

At least ten counts were recorded for this clonotype. The chain combines TRBV12-3 or TRBV12-4 with TRBJ1-1; tentative D call: TRBD1 (5 bases). This CDR3 is 15 amino acids long. Trimming cost V 4 bases and J 0 bases, with 12 bases left between them. CDR3 DNA sequence: TGTGCCAGCAGTTCCGCCGGGGCGATGAACACTGAAGCTTTCTTT. Translation: CASSSAGAMNTEAFF.

The chain is built from TRBV20-1 and TRBJ2-1, with D possibly called TRBD1 or TRBD2 (5 bases each). In germline, CDR1 is DFQATT, CDR2 SNEGSKA (reference sequence). Between the trimmed V and J ends, which lost 2 bases and 3 bases, there was a span of 26 bases. The CDR3 is made up of 19 amino acids. In DNA, the CDR3 is TGCAGTGCTAGACCCCGGGACGCCCTCGACTACCGCCACTACAATGAGCAGTTCTTC. This encodes CSARPRDALDYRHYNEQFF.

This clonotype has ten or more counts. This rearrangement joins TRBV7-9 to TRBJ2-2, with TRBD2 matching over 11 bases. The CDR3 length is 17 residues. V lost 4 bases, J lost 2 bases, and 6 bases stayed unmatched. CDR1 and CDR2 from the germline V gene are SEHNR and FQNEAQ (reference sequence). CDR3 region: CASSSTRLAGNTGELFF. Here the CDR3 DNA reads TGTGCCAGCAGCTCTACAAGACTAGCGGGAAACACCGGGGAGCTGTTTTTT. Combining the CDR3 with reference TRBV7-9 and TRBJ2-2 gives the whole variable domain DTGVSQNPRHKITKRGQNVTFRCDPISEHNRLYWYRQTLGQGPEFLTYFQNEAQLEKSRLLSDRFSAERPKGSFSTLEIQRTEQGDSAMYLCASSSTRLAGNTGELFFGEGSRLTVL.

In this sample, this clonotype turned up many times. V is TRBV4-1 and J is TRBJ1-6; no definite D call. The germline V gene encodes CDR1 MGHRA and CDR2 YSYEKL. The CDR3 is made up of 13 amino acids. The V end lost 4 bases, the J end lost 6 bases, and 7 bases lay between the germline ends. In nucleotides, the CDR3 is TGCGCCAGCAGCCTAAAGGTTAATTCACCCCTCCACTTT. This sequence encodes CASSLKVNSPLHF.

Details on this clonotype: Since a much larger clone is just one base distant, this may be a read error. The rearrangement links TRBV5-1 to TRBJ1-6, with unresolved D. V was cut by 4 bases and J by 1 base, with 18 bases left in between. Germline CDR1 SGHRS, CDR2 YFSETQ. This CDR3 spans 18 amino acids. The CDR3 nucleotides read TGCGCCAGCAGCCGCACACAGCCGGATGGTTCCTATAATTCACCCCTCCACTTT. Translation: CASSRTQPDGSYNSPLHF.

This clonotype showed up many times. The chain recombines TRBV7-4 with TRBJ2-7; the D gene is possibly TRBD1 (6 bases). Deletions cut 2 bases from V and 3 bases from J, with 14 bases between. CDR3 length: 15 amino acids. From germline, CDR1 is SGHVT and CDR2 SQSDAQ. The CDR3 loop reads CASSLYDRCFYEQYF. In DNA form, the CDR3 reads TGTGCCAGCAGCTTATATGACAGGTGTTTCTACGAGCAGTACTTC. Complete variable domain (other parts from reference TRBV7-4 and TRBJ2-7): GAGVSQSPRYKVAKRGRDVALRCDSISGHVTLYWYRQTLGQGSEVLTYSQSDAQRDKSGRPSGRFSAERPERSVSTLKIQRTEQGDSAVYLCASSLYDRCFYEQYFGPGTRLTVT.

Many counts were recorded for this clonotype. The chain links TRBV7-6 to TRBJ2-7; 10 nucleotides align to TRBD1. Germline CDR1 SGHVS, CDR2 FNYEAQ. The length of the CDR3 is 14 residues. The V gene end was trimmed by 6 bases and the J gene end by 6 bases; junction bases not matched to a gene: 8. The CDR3 DNA reads as TGTGCCAGCAGTCCACCGGGACAGGGGTCCGAGCAGTACTTC. Its protein product is CASSPPGQGSEQYF.

The rearrangement uses TRBV19 and TRBJ2-5; D possibly uses TRBD1 or TRBD2 (6 bases each). Trimming removed 2 bases at V and 5 bases at J, with 12 bases between. The CDR3 sequence is 14 residues long. CDR1 LNHDA and CDR2 SQIVND come from the germline V gene (reference sequence). CDR3 nucleotides: TGTGCCAGTAGTATAAGGAGGGGGACGGAGACCCAGTACTTC. Protein sequence: CASSIRRGTETQYF. Using reference TRBV19 and TRBJ2-5 for the parts outside the CDR3, the full variable domain is DGGITQSPKYLFRKEGQNVTLSCEQNLNHDAMYWYRQDPGQGLRLIYYSQIVNDFQKGDIAEGYSVSREKKESFPLTVTSAQKNPTAFYLCASSIRRGTETQYFGPGTRLLVL.

This clonotype was picked up many times. The rearrangement joins TRBV7-6 to TRBJ2-1, with a tentative D call TRBD2 (6 bases). V was trimmed by 4 bases and J by 0 bases, leaving 13 bases between them. In germline, CDR1 is SGHVS, CDR2 FNYEAQ. The CDR3 totals 16 residues. The CDR3 nucleotides read TGTGCCAGCAGCTCCGAGCGGGCCAGCTCCTACAATGAGCAGTTCTTC. It translates to CASSSERASSYNEQFF.

Ten or more counts support this clonotype. The chain couples TRBV7-2 to TRBJ1-2, with D perhaps TRBD1 (5 bases). The CDR3 consists of 15 residues. The germline V gene encodes CDR1 SGHTA and CDR2 FQGNSA. With 6 bases removed from V and 2 bases from J, the gap between germline ends came to 16 bases. CDR3 coding DNA: TGTGCCAGCAGTACAGCCTGGGGCTGGAACTATGGCTACACCTTC. Translating gives CASSTAWGWNYGYTF.

A few counts support this clonotype. The chain recombines TRBV2 with TRBJ1-1, with 7 bases identical to TRBD1. Germline loops: CDR1 SNHLY, CDR2 FYNNEI. The CDR3 totals 13 residues. The trim removed 4 bases at V and 7 bases at J, leaving 6 bases unmatched. CDR3 residues: CASSGGTALEAFF. CDR3 nucleotides: TGTGCCAGCAGTGGAGGGACAGCCCTTGAAGCTTTCTTT. The variable domain in full, completed from reference TRBV2 and TRBJ1-1, reads EPEVTQTPSHQVTQMGQEVILRCVPISNHLYFYWYRQILGQKVEFLVSFYNNEISEKSEIFDDQFSVERPDGSNFTLKIRSTKLEDSAMYFCASSGGTALEAFFGQGTRLTVV.

The rearrangement uses TRBV5-5 and TRBJ1-1; 8 nucleotides match TRBD1. The CDR3 consists of 14 residues. Germline CDR1 is SGHKS and CDR2 is YYEKEE (reference sequence). J was trimmed by 5 bases and V by 2 bases; bases with no gene match: 5. The CDR3 spells CASSFSGGETEAFF. The CDR3 bases are TGTGCCAGCAGCTTTTCAGGGGGCGAAACTGAAGCTTTCTTT.

In its sample, this clonotype was seen many times. The chain has TRBV7-8 and TRBJ2-3; no clear D gene. This CDR3 is built from 18 residues. In germline, CDR1 is SGHVS, CDR2 FQNEAQ. Trimming pared 2 bases from V and 2 bases from J, leaving 20 bases between. The CDR3 spells CASSLLPGIVSVTDTQYF. The CDR3 bases are TGTGCCAGCAGCTTATTGCCTGGGATAGTTTCTGTCACAGATACGCAGTATTTT.

In nucleotides, the CDR3 is TGCAGTGCTAGAGGGGAAATAGCGGGGGACGTAGCACACACAGATACGCAGTATTTT. Amino acids: CSARGEIAGDVAHTDTQYF. The chain links TRBV20-1 to TRBJ2-3; 9 nucleotides agree with TRBD2. The junction had 16 bases not matched to a gene; V was cut back by 1 base and J by 2 bases. The CDR3 is 19 residues long. Germline V lookup: CDR1 DFQATT, CDR2 SNEGSKA (reference sequence).

This clonotype has ten or more counts. This chain joins TRBV2 and TRBJ2-1; D is possibly TRBD2 (7 bases). The V gene's germline CDR1 is SNHLY and CDR2 FYNNEI. With 8 bases removed from V and 4 bases from J, the gap between germline ends came to 12 bases. CDR3 length: 13 residues. Here the CDR3 DNA reads TGTGCCAGCGGGGGGGCGAGATACAATGAGCAGTTCTTC. This translates into CASGGARYNEQFF.

This clonotype has a count of ten or more. One junction end does not reproduce the germline sequence, and a read error may be involved. The chain carries TRBV7-2 and TRBJ2-1; 10 nucleotides line up with TRBD2. The length of the CDR3 is 18 residues. Per the germline V gene, CDR1 is SGHTA and CDR2 is FQGNSA. The CDR3 bases are TGTGCCAGCACCTTAGCCCCATTAGCAGCGGGGGGGTTGGGTGAGCAGTTCTTC. This sequence encodes CASTLAPLAAGGLGEQFF.

The J gene is TRBJ2-7, the V gene TRBV4-1, with a weak D call TRBD1 (6 bases). V shed 3 bases and J shed 3 bases, with 21 bases lying between them. Germline CDR1 MGHRA, CDR2 YSYEKL. The CDR3 sequence is 17 residues long. The DNA for the CDR3 is TGCGCCAGCAGCCAGGGGGCCCCGGGGCAGGGGAACTACGAGCAGTACTTC. Its translation is CASSQGAPGQGNYEQYF.

V and J are TRBV2 and TRBJ2-2; 11 positions match TRBD2. Trimming took 6 bases from V and 1 from J; bases not matched to a gene: 1. Germline V gene data show CDR1 as SNHLY and CDR2 as FYNNEI. There are 15 residues in the CDR3. The DNA for the CDR3 is TGTGCCAGCAGCGGACTAGCGGGGAACACCGGGGAGCTGTTTTTT. As protein: CASSGLAGNTGELFF.